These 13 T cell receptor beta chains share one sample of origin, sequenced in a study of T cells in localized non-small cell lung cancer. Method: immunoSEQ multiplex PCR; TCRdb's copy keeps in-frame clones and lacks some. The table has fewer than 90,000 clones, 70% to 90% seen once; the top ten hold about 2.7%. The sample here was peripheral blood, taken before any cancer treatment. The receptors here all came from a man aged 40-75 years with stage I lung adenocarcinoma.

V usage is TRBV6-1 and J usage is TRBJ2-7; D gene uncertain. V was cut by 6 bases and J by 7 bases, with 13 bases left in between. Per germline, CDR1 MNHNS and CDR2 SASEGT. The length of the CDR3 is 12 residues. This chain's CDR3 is CASRGNPKEQYF. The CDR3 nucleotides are TGTGCCAGCAGGGGGAACCCTAAGGAGCAGTACTTC.

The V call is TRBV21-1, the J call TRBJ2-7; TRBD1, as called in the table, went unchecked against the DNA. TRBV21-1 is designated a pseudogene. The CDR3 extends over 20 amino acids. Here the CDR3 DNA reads TGTGCCAGCAGCAAACCTTTTGGGACAATTAGCAGGCTACGGCACTACGAGCAGTACTTC. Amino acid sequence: CASSKPFGTISRLRHYEQYF.

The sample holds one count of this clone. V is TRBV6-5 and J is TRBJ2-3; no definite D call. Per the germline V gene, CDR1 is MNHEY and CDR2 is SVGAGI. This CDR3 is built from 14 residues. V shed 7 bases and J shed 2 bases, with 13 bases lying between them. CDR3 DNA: TGTGCCAGCAACTGTGTGGTTTACACAGATACGCAGTATTTT. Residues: CASNCVVYTDTQYF.

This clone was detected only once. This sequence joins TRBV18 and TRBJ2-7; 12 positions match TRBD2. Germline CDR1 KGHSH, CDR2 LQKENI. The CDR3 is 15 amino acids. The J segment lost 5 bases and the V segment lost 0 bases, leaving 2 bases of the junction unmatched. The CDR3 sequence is CASSPPGLAGNEQYF. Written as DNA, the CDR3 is TGTGCCAGCTCACCACCAGGACTAGCGGGGAACGAGCAGTACTTC.

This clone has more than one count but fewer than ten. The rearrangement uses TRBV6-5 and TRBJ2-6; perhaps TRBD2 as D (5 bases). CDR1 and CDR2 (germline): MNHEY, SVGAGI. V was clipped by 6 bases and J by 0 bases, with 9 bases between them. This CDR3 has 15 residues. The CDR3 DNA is TGTGCCAGCAGGTCGGGGAGCTCTGGGGCCAACGTCCTGACTTTC. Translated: CASRSGSSGANVLTF.

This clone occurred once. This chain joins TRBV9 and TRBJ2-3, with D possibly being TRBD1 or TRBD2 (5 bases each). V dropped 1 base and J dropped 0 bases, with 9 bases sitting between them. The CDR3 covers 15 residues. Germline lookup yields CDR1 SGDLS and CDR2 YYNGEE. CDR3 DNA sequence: TGTGCCAGCAGCGTATACCGGGACAGCACAGATACGCAGTATTTT. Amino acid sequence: CASSVYRDSTDTQYF.

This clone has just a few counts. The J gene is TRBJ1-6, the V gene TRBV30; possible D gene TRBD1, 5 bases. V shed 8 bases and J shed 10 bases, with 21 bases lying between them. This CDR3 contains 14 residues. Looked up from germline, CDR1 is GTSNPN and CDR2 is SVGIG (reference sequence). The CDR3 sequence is CALRGDGRESPLHF. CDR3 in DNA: TGTGCCCTACGGGGGGACGGCAGAGAATCACCCCTCCACTTT.

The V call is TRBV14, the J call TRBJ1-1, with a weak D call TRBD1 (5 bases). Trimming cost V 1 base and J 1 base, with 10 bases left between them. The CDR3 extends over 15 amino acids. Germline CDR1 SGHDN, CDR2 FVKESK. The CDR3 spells CASSQVTGWNTEAFF. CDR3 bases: TGTGCCAGCAGCCAAGTAACAGGATGGAACACTGAAGCTTTCTTT.

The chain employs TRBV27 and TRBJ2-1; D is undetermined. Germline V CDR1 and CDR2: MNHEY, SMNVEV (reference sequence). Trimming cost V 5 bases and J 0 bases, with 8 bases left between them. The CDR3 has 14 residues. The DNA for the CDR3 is TGTGCCAGCAGTCTAGTCGACTCCTACAATGAGCAGTTCTTC. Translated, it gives CASSLVDSYNEQFF.

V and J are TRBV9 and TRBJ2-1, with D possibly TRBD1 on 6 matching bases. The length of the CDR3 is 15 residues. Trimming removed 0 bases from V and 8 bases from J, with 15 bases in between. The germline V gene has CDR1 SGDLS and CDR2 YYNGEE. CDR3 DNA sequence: TGTGCCAGCAGCGTAGAAGGGGGTTCTGGAGATGAGCAGTTCTTC. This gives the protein CASSVEGGSGDEQFF.

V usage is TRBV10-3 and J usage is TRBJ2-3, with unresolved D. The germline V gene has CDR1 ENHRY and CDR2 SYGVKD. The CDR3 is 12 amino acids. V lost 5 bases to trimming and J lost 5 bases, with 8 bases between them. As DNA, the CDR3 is TGTGCCATCAGTCCAGGTGGAGATACGCAGTATTTT. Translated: CAISPGGDTQYF.

CDR3 in DNA: TGCGCCAGCAGACTGTGGGGGACTAGGGCGGACGAGCAGTACTTC. This gives the protein CASRLWGTRADEQYF. The chain joins TRBV5-1 to TRBJ2-7; 8 nucleotides align to TRBD2. The CDR3 totals 15 residues. V lost 5 bases to trimming and J lost 5 bases; unmatched junction nucleotides: 12. Per germline, CDR1 SGHRS and CDR2 YFSETQ.

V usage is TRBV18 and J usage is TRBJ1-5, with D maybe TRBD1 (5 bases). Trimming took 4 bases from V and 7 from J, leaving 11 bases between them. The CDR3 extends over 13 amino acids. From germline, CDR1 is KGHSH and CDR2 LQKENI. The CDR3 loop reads CASSRGGDQPQHF. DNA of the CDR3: TGTGCCAGCTCACGGGGAGGGGACCAGCCCCAGCATTTT.